Presented here are 2 T cell receptor beta chains from one specimen sequenced in a study of blood T cell repertoires in COVID-19. Clones were read by immunoSEQ multiplex PCR, and TCRdb kept only the in-frame ones, dropping some. The sample records about 170,000 clones, approximately 79% being singletons. Input material: PBMCs or T cells enriched from blood (not recorded which). The receptor source for this set is a woman in her 70s in a cohort exposed to, infected with or recovered from COVID-19 (not recorded which).

This clone was seen just once. The CDR3 reads CASSFHRVEGANVLTF. The CDR3 DNA reads TGTGCCAGCAGTTTCCACAGGGTGGAGGGGGCCAACGTCCTGACTTTC. The chain recombines TRBV27 with TRBJ2-6; tentatively, D is TRBD1 (6 bases). Trimming took off 3 bases at V and 4 bases at J, with 13 bases between the two ends. The CDR3 has 16 residues. The germline V gene has CDR1 MNHEY and CDR2 SMNVEV (reference sequence).

This clone appeared a few times. The V and J genes are TRBV7-9 and TRBJ1-6; 8 nucleotides line up with TRBD1. CDR1 and CDR2 from the germline V gene are SEHNR and FQNEAQ (reference sequence). After removal of 5 bases from V and 10 bases from J, the junction contained 7 bases not matched to a gene. The CDR3 is made up of 14 amino acids. The CDR3 coding sequence is TGTGCCAGCAGCCGAGGACAGGGAGAATCACCCCTCCACTTT. Translating gives CASSRGQGESPLHF.